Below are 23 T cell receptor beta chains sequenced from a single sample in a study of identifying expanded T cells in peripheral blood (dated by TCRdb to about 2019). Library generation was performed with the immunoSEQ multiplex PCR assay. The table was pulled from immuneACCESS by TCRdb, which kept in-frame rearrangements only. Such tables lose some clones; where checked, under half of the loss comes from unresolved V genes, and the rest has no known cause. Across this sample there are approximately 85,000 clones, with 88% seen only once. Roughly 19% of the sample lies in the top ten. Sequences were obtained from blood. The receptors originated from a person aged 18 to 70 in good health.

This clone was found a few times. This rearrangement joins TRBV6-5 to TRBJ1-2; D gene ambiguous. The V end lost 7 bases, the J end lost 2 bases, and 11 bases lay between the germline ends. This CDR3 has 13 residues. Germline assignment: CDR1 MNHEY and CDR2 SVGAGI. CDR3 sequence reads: CASTLTSNYGYTF. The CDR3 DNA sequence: TGTGCCAGCACTCTGACGAGCAACTATGGCTACACCTTC.

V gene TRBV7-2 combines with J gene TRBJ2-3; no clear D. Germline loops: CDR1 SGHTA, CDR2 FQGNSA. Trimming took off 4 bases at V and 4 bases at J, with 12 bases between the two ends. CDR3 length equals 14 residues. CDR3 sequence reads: CASSSGRTADTQYF. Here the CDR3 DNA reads TGTGCCAGCAGCTCGGGTCGGACGGCAGATACGCAGTATTTT.

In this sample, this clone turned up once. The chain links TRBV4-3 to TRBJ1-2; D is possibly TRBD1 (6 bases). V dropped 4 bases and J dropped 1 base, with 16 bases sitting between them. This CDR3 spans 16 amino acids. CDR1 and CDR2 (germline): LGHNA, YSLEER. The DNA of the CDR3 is TGCGCCAGCAGCCCCGGGTCCGGGGGCGTTAACTATGGCTACACCTTC. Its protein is CASSPGSGGVNYGYTF.

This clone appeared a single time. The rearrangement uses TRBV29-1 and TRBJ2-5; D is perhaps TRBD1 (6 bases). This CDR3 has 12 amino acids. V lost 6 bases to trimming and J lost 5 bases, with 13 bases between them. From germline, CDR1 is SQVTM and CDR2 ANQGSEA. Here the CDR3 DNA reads TGCAGCGTCTTACAGGGTGCCGAGACCCAGTACTTC. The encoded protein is CSVLQGAETQYF.

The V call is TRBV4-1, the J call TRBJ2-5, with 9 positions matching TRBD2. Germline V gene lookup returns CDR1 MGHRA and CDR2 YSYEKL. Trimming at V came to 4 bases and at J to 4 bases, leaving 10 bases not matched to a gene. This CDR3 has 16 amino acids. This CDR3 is CASSPQGLAGIETQYF. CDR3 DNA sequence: TGCGCCAGCAGCCCCCAGGGCCTAGCGGGGATAGAGACCCAGTACTTC.

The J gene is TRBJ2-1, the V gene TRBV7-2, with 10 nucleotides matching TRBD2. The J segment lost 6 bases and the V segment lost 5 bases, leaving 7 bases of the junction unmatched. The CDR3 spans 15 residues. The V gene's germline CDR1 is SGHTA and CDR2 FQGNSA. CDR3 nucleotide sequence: TGTGCCAGCAGCCCCCCGGGACTAGCGCCCAATGAGCAGTTCTTC. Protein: CASSPPGLAPNEQFF.

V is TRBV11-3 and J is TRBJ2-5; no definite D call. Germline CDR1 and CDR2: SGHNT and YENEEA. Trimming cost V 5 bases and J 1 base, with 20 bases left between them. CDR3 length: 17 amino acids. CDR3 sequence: CASSLLGMGLRQETQYF. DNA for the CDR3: TGTGCCAGCAGCCTCTTGGGAATGGGGTTACGCCAAGAGACCCAGTACTTC.

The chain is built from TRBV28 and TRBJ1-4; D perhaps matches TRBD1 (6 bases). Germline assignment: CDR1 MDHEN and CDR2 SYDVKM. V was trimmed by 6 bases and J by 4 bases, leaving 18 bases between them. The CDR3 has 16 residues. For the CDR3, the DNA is TGTGCCAGCAGCCTTGCTGGGCGGACAGTTAATGAAAAACTGTTTTTT. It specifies CASSLAGRTVNEKLFF.

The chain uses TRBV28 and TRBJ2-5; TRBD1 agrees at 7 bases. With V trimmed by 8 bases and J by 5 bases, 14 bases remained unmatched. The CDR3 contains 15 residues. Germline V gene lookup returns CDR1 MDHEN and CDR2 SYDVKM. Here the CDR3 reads CASEQSTGIKETQYF. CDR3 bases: TGTGCCAGCGAGCAATCGACAGGGATTAAGGAGACCCAGTACTTC.

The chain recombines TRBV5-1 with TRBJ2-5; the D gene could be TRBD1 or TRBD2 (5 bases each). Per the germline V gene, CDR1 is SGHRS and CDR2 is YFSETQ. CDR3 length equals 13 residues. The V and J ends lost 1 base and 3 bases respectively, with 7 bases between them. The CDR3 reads CASSLRGEETQYF. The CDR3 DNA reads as TGCGCCAGCAGCTTGCGAGGGGAAGAGACCCAGTACTTC. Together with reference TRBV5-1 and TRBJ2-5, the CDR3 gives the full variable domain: KAGVTQTPRYLIKTRGQQVTLSCSPISGHRSVSWYQQTPGQGLQFLFEYFSETQRNKGNFPGRFSGRQFSNSRSEMNVSTLELGDSALYLCASSLRGEETQYFGPGTRLLVL.

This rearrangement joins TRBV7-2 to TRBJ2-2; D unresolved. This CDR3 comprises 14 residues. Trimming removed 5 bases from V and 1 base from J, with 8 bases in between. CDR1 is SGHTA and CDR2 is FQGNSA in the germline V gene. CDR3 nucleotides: TGTGCCAGCAGCGCCCACAAGAACACCGGGGAGCTGTTTTTT. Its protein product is CASSAHKNTGELFF.

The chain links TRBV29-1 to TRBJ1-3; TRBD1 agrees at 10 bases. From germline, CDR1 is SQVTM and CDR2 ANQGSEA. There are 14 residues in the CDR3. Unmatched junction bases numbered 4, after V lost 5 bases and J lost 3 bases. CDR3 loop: CSVRTGGFGNTIYF. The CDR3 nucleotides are TGCAGCGTTCGGACAGGGGGATTTGGAAACACCATATATTTT.

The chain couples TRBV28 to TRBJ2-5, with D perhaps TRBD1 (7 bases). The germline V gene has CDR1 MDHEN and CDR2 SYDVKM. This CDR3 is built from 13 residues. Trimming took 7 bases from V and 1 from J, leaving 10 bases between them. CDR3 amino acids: CASTQGGQETQYF. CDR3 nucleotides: TGTGCCAGCACCCAGGGGGGCCAAGAGACCCAGTACTTC.

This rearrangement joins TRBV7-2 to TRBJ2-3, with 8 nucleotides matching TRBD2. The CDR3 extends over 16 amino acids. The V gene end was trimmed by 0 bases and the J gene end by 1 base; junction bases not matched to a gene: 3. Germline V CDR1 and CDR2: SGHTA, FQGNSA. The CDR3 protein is CASSLAATSGTDTQYF. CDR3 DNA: TGTGCCAGCAGCTTAGCGGCGACTAGCGGCACAGATACGCAGTATTTT.

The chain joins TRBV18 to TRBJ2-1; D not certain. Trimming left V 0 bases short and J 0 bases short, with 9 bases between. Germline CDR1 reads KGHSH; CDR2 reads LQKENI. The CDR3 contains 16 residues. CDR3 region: CASSPPRQSSYNEQFF. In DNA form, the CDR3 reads TGTGCCAGCTCACCACCCCGGCAAAGCTCCTACAATGAGCAGTTCTTC.

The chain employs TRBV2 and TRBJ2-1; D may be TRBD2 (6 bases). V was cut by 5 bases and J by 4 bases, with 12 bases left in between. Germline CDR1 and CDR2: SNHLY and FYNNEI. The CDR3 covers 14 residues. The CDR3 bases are TGTGCCAGCAGTCGGGGGACCGCTTACAATGAGCAGTTCTTC. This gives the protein CASSRGTAYNEQFF.

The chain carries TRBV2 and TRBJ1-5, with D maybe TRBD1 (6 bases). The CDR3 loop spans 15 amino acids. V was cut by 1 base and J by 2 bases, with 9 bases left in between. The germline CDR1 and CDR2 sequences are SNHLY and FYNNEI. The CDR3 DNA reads TGTGCCAGCAGTGAAGGTAGGACAGGCAATCAGCCCCAGCATTTT. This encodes CASSEGRTGNQPQHF. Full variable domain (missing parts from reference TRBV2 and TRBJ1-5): EPEVTQTPSHQVTQMGQEVILRCVPISNHLYFYWYRQILGQKVEFLVSFYNNEISEKSEIFDDQFSVERPDGSNFTLKIRSTKLEDSAMYFCASSEGRTGNQPQHFGDGTRLSIL.

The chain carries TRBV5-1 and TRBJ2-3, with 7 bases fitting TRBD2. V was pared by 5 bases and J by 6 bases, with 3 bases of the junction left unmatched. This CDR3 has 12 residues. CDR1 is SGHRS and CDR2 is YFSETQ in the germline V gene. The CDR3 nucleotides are TGCGCCAGCAGATTACTAGCGGATACGCAGTATTTT. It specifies CASRLLADTQYF.

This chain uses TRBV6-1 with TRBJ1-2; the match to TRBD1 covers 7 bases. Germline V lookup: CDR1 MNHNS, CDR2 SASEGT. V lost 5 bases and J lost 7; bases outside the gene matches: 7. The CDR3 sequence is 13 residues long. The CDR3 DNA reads TGTGCCAGCAGTCAGGACAGGTTTACTGGCTACACCTTC. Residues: CASSQDRFTGYTF.

CDR3 bases: TGTGCCAGCAGTGAATTGTATTCACCCCTCCACTTT. Its translation is CASSELYSPLHF. This chain links TRBV25-1 with TRBJ1-6, with D unresolved. The V end lost 1 base, the J end lost 8 bases, and 3 bases lay between the germline ends. The CDR3 runs 12 residues. Germline loops: CDR1 MGHDK, CDR2 SYGVNS.

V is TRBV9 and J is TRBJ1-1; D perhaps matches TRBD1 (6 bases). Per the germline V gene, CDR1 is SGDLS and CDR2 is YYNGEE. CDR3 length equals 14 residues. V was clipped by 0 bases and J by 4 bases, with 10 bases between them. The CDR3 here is CASSVGGRGTEAFF. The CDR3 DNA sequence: TGTGCCAGCAGCGTAGGGGGGCGCGGCACTGAAGCTTTCTTT.

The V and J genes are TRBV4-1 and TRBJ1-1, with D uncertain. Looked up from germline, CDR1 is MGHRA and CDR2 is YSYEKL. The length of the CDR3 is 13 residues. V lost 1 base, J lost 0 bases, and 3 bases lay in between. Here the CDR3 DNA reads TGCGCCAGCAGCCAAGCCGTGAACACTGAAGCTTTCTTT. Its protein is CASSQAVNTEAFF.

In DNA, the CDR3 is TGTGCCAGCACCTCACCTCTGGACAAGGGCGTGAACACTGAAGCTTTCTTT. Its protein is CASTSPLDKGVNTEAFF. This chain joins TRBV4-2 and TRBJ1-1; tentatively, D is TRBD1 (5 bases). The CDR3 is 17 amino acids. CDR1 and CDR2 (germline): LGHNA, YNFKEQ. The ends were cut back, 7 bases at V and 0 bases at J, with 21 bases in the middle.